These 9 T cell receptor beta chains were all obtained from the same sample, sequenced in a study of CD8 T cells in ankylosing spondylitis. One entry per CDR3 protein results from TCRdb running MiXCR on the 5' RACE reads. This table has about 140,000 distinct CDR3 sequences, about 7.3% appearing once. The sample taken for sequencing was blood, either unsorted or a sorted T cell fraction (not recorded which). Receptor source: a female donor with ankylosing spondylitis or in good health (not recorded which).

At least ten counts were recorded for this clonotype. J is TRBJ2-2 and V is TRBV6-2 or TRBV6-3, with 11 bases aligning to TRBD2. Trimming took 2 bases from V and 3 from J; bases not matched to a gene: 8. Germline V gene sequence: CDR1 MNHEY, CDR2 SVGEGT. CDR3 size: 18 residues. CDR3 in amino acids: CASSYKVTSGTYTGELFF. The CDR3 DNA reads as TGTGCCAGCAGTTACAAAGTGACTAGCGGGACGTACACCGGGGAGCTGTTTTTT.

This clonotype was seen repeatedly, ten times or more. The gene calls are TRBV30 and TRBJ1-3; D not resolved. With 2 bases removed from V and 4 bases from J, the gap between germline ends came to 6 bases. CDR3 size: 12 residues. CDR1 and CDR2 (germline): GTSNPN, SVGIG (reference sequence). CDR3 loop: CAWSPTGNTIYF. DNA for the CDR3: TGTGCCTGGAGTCCCACAGGAAACACCATATATTTT.

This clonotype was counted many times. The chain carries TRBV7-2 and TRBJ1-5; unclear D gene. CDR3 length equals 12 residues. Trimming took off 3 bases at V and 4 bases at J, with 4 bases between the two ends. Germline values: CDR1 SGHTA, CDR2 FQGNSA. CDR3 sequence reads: CASSFDNQPQHF. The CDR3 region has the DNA TGTGCCAGCAGCTTTGATAATCAGCCCCAGCATTTT. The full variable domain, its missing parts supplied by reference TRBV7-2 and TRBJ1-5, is GAGVSQSPSNKVTEKGKDVELRCDPISGHTALYWYRQSLGQGLEFLIYFQGNSAPDKSGLPSDRFSAERTGGSVSTLTIQRTQQEDSAVYLCASSFDNQPQHFGDGTRLSIL.

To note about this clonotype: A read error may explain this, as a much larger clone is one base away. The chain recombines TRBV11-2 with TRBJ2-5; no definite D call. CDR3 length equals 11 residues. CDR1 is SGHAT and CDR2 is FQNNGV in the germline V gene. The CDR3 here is CVSSLVETQYF. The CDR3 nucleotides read TGTGTCAGCAGCTTGGTCGAGACCCAGTACTTC.

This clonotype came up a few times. This CDR3 is CASNREAANEQFF. CDR3 in DNA: TGTGCCAGCAACAGGGAGGCGGCCAATGAGCAGTTCTTC. The chain has TRBV28 and TRBJ2-1, with D perhaps given as TRBD1 or TRBD2 (6 bases each). Germline V gene sequence: CDR1 MDHEN, CDR2 SYDVKM. V was pared by 7 bases and J by 6 bases, with 13 bases between. This CDR3 region has 13 residues.

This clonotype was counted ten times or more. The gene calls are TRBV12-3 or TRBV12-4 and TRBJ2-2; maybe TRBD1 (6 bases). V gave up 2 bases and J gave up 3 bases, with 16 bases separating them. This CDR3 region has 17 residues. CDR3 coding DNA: TGTGCCAGCAGTTTAAGGGTCACGGACAGCTACACCGGGGAGCTGTTTTTT. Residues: CASSLRVTDSYTGELFF.

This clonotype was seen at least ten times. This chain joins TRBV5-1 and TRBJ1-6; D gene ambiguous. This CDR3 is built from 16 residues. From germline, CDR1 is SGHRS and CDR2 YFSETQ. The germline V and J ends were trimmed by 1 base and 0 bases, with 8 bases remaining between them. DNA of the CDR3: TGCGCCAGCAGCTTGAGGTCAGACTCCTATAATTCACCCCTCCACTTT. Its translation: CASSLRSDSYNSPLHF. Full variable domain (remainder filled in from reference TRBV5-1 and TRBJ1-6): KAGVTQTPRYLIKTRGQQVTLSCSPISGHRSVSWYQQTPGQGLQFLFEYFSETQRNKGNFPGRFSGRQFSNSRSEMNVSTLELGDSALYLCASSLRSDSYNSPLHFGNGTRLTVT.

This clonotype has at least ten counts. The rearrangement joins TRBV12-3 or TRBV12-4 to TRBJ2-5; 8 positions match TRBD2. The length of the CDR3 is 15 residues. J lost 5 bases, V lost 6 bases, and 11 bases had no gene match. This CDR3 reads CASRPGTRAGETQYF. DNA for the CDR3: TGTGCCAGCAGACCCGGGACTAGGGCGGGGGAGACCCAGTACTTC.

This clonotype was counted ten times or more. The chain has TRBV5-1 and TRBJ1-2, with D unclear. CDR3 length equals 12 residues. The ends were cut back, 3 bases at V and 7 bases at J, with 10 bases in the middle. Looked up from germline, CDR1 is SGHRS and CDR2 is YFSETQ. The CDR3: CASSSTAAGYTF. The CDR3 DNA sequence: TGCGCCAGCAGCTCGACTGCGGCTGGCTACACCTTC. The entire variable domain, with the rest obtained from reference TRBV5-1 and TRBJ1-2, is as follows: KAGVTQTPRYLIKTRGQQVTLSCSPISGHRSVSWYQQTPGQGLQFLFEYFSETQRNKGNFPGRFSGRQFSNSRSEMNVSTLELGDSALYLCASSSTAAGYTFGSGTRLTVV.